The sequence of this T cell receptor (beta chain) was determined in a study of cytomegalovirus exposure and HLA in healthy donors (dated by TCRdb to 2016 to 2017). The study in broad terms: An earlier analysis of some 620 of the donors reported 276 Gb of sequence data and 117 million unique TCR beta sequences obtained from around 180 million T cells. An early release that covered more than 550 HLA-typed donors contained approximately 320 gigabases of sequencing data and about 93 million unique TCR sequences. Of the roughly 400 genotyped donors, 75% to 85% were placed in the genetic ancestry cluster associated with self-reported Caucasian donors. The study aimed to test whether cataloging public T cell receptors could reveal signatures of past pathogen exposure. Using immunosequencing, the study profiled T cell repertoires from 666 subjects and related those repertoires to cytomegalovirus serostatus. Besides the first cohort of under 700 subjects, a separate validation cohort made up of 120 or so different subjects was used. To predict cytomegalovirus infection status, the study combined high-throughput TCR immunosequencing, statistical association of individual TCRs with disease status, and machine learning. In a later analysis, previously published TCR beta repertoires from roughly 710 donors were re-analyzed and high-resolution HLA genotyping was added so that TCR occurrence patterns could be studied. The later analysis used no new phenotypic data to find candidate immune exposures, relying instead on TCR beta sequences and their occurrence across donors. In an earlier analysis of over 550 of the donors, high-throughput TCR beta sequencing was used to judge whether each TCR beta V gene segment behaved as functional or pseudogenic. Donor age, sex, ethnicity and CMV serostatus were compiled together with the repertoire data. Genome-wide SNP genotypes for about 65% of the roughly 670 donors were used in a later genetic analysis, which treated that subset as a discovery cohort. Every discovery cohort repertoire had been produced on one sequencing platform. Both class I and class II loci were covered by HLA typing, at four-digit resolution. Typing coverage varied by locus: roughly 629-630 donors for A, B, C, DRB1 and DQB1; roughly 520 for DQA1; about 590 for DPA1; around 450 for DPB1. Four or five DR-DQ haplotypes were handled as single units for association and clustering, since linkage in the cohort was strong. Across approximately 400 genotyped donors of the cohort, an average of about 240,000 unique TCR beta nucleotide sequences per donor were sequenced, and approximately 17% of those sequences were non-productive. Summary of the overall study and its limitations: This cohort had only TCR beta chains sequenced, and the lack of alpha or paired-chain data limited which features could be detected. Because HLA typing was missing for some donors at each locus, association tests included only the typed subset. Correlated functional status among segregating V segments might be attributable to linkage disequilibrium, but an unknown experimental factor could not be ruled out. CMV serostatus was the only immune exposure information available for the cohort. Roughly uniform sequencing depth across donors was assumed in presence/absence analyses, although this assumption may not hold. In an earlier analysis of some 500 of the donors, most TCR beta V segments were observed in productive rearrangements about 90% or about 30% of the time, broadly matching IMGT annotations. When HLA alleles, especially DR and DQ, strongly co-occurred, TCR associations were difficult to assign to individual alleles. A later genetic analysis associated a missense DCLRE1C variant with V-gene and J-gene trimming of TCR beta chains, and an independent cohort replicated the association. In a later analysis, several top co-occurrence clusters were reported to appear linked to parvovirus B19, influenza, CMV and Epstein-Barr virus. A further reported finding was that TCR beta sequences accurately predicted the HLA-A and HLA-B alleles for most subjects in the first cohort. Compared with equally common non-associated chains, HLA-associated TCR beta chains in a later analysis were more clonally expanded and had lower generation probabilities. While some public TCRs were present in many individuals, most TCR sequences turned up only very rarely across donors. In both the original and validation cohorts, the classifier was reported to diagnose cytomegalovirus status with high specificity and sensitivity. A few of the identified cytomegalovirus-associated TCR beta chains were confirmed in vitro to be specific for cytomegalovirus antigens. Because the 87-base-pair reads could not distinguish some IMGT-functional V segments, including TRBV6-2 and TRBV6-3, those segments were excluded. In a later analysis, most CMV-associated TCR beta chains were found to appear HLA-restricted, with HLA associations seemingly driven largely by CMV exposure. According to the authors, the approach could potentially be generalized to other disease states and immunological phenotypes. A later analysis found that TCR association rates varied across HLA loci, with DRB1 alleles showing the most associated TCRs and HLA-C alleles the fewest. Because counts were too low, seventeen rarely observed V segments, including chromosome 9 orphons, were excluded from the earlier analysis of 500 to 700 of the donors. A cluster of highly shared sequence variants was judged likely to represent a technical artifact of the sequencing pipeline. In a later genetic analysis, fewer N-insertions in productive TCRs were reported among donors in an Asian-associated ancestry cluster than the roughly 700-donor mean. Specific HLA alleles were associated with 18,000 or so TCR beta sequences at a false discovery rate of 0.05 in a later analysis. A total of 150 or so TCR beta chains were listed by the study as associated with cytomegalovirus.

About this clone itself: It lacks a known antigen. Per-base qualities were not stored, and no clone one base away is much larger. The identical CDR3 is also encoded by other nucleotide sequences in the sample.

The cohort comprised more than 550 healthy bone marrow donors. All cohort members were sampled while nominally healthy, although unrecorded immune exposures were likely present. The donor tested CMV seronegative and was one of the 352 seronegative cohort members. A peripheral blood sample was provided by each donor, and peripheral blood mononuclear cells were used for TCR beta sequencing. Genomic DNA extraction from the blood cell samples was performed with the Qiagen DNeasy Blood Extraction Kit. Library generation was performed with the immunoSEQ multiplex PCR assay. The multiplex PCR relied on a mix of 60 forward primers for TCR Vbeta segments and 13 reverse primers for TCR Jbeta segments. The CDR3 region of rearranged TCR beta genes was amplified from genomic DNA with a multiplex PCR assay. The Illumina HiSeq System was used to sequence the amplified TCR beta libraries as 87-base-pair reads. The paper's data handling went like this. A later analysis tallied tens of millions of unique TCR beta chains across the 700 or so repertoires, and 10 million to 11 million of those chains were shared by two or more donors. Raw reads were error-corrected and collapsed into unique sequences by a nearest-neighbor algorithm in which closely related sequences were merged to remove PCR and sequencing errors. To assign V, D and J gene segments, CDR3 sequences were aligned to IMGT reference sequences. Each retained sequence needed at least a six-nucleotide match to both a V gene segment and a J gene segment. Rearrangements were called productive when the CDR3 lacked stop codons and stayed in frame with V and J; all others were non-productive. Following IMGT convention, CDR3 was defined as the stretch from the second conserved V-encoded cysteine up to the conserved J-encoded phenylalanine. The earlier analysis of 550 to 650 of the donors excluded any sequence lacking an unambiguous match to a single V gene segment. An earlier analysis of almost 600 of the donors classified V segments as functional when productive rearrangements were above 56.7% and as segregating when the standard deviation between donors was above 5%. To diagnose cytomegalovirus status from the catalog of TCR beta chain sequences, a statistical classification framework was built. In a later analysis, TCR nucleotide sequences were compared against IMGT/GENE-DB human TR gene sequences so that V and J genes could be assigned. Using the TCRdist pipeline, a later analysis assigned CDR3 sequences along with most-parsimonious VDJ recombination scenarios. In a later analysis, every TCR beta chain was defined by the combination of its CDR3 amino acid sequence and its V-gene family, and reads without a unique V-gene family were dropped. A later analysis removed roughly 590 highly shared, low-generation-probability nucleotide sequences to deal with suspected cross-contamination and a sequencing artifact. A later analysis calculated a clonal expansion index for each public chain from normalized within-repertoire ranks of inferred template counts. Generation probabilities in a later analysis came from a VDJ recombination model fitted to out-of-frame rearrangements, and those results were checked against IGoR. In a later analysis, hypergeometric tests were used to score TCR-TCR, TCR-HLA and TCR-CMV co-occurrence, with a repertoire-size bias correction applied to TCR pairs. False discovery rates were estimated in a later analysis by permuting HLA or CMV assignments 20 times. In a later analysis, co-occurring TCRs were grouped with DBSCAN, and TCRdist sequence similarity was added when clustering was performed within HLA-allele-positive subsets. Repertoires with fewer than 30,000 or more than 120,000 public chains were left out of co-occurrence clustering, as were roughly five repertoires with anomalous nucleotide sharing. In its TCRdb copy, this immuneACCESS table keeps in-frame sequences only and misses some clones. Where compared with another copy, unresolved V genes explain less than half of these, and the others have no known cause. Clonal size and the V and J genes are those of that table, whereas D and trimming came from the DNA. The sample data list 100,000 or so clones, and roughly 85% of these were observed just once. Jointly, the top ten make up 3% to 5% of the sample.

The germline V gene gives CDR1 as SGHDN and CDR2 as FVKESK. Measured from the cysteine to the phenylalanine, the CDR3 is 15 residues long. The DNA shown is the 45-base CDR3, in frame from base 1. V has 6 bases trimmed and J has 5 bases trimmed; junction bases matching no gene number 11. The sequence derives from a man aged 25 to 40 in good health and CMV-seronegative. Sequenced: PBMCs. This receptor chain uses TRBV14 and TRBJ1-1, with 8 junctional bases fitting TRBD1. Read as DNA, the sequence is TGTGCCAGCAGAGGCAGGGGGCGAGGAGGAACTGAAGCTTTCTTT. It is translated as CASRGRGRGGTEAFF.